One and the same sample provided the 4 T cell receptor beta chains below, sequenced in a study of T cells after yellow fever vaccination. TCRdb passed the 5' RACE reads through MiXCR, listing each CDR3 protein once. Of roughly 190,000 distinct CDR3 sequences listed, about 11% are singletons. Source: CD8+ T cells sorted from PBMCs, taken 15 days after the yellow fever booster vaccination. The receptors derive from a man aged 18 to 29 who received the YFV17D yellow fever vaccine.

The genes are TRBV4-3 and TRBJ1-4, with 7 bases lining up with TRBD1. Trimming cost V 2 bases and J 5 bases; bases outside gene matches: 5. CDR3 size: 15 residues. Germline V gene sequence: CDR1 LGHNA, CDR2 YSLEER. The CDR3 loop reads CASSQRQGLNEKLFF. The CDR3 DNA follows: TGCGCCAGCAGCCAACGACAGGGTCTCAATGAAAAACTGTTTTTT.

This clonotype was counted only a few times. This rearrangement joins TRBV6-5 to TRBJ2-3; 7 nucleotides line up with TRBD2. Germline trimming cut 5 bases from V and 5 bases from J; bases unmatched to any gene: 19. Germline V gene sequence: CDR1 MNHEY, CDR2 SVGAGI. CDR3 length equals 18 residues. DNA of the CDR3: TGTGCCAGCAGTCCCCTCCCGGCGGGGGTTCCGGGGAGAGATACGCAGTATTTT. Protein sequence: CASSPLPAGVPGRDTQYF.

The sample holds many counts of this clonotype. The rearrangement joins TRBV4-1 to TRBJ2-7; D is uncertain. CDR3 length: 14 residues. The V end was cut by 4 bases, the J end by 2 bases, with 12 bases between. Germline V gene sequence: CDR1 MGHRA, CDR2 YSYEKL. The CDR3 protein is CASSPTSLAYEQYF. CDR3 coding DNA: TGCGCCAGCAGCCCGACATCCTTAGCCTACGAGCAGTACTTC.

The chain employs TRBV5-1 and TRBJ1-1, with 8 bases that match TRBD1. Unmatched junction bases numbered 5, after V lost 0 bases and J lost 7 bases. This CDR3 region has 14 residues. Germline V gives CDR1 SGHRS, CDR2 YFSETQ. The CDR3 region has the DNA TGCGCCAGCAGCTTGGAGCAGGGGGCCTATGAAGCTTTCTTT. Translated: CASSLEQGAYEAFF.